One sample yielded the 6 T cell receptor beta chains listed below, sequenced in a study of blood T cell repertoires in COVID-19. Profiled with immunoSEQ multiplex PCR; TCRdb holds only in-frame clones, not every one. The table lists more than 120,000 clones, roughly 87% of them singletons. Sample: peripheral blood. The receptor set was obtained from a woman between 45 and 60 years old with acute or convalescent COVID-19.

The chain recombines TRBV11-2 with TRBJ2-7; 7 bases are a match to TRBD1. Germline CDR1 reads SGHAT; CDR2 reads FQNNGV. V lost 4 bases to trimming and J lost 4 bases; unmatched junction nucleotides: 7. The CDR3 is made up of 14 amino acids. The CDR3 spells CASSSLQGEYEQYF. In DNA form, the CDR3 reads TGTGCCAGCAGCTCCCTCCAGGGGGAGTACGAGCAGTACTTC.

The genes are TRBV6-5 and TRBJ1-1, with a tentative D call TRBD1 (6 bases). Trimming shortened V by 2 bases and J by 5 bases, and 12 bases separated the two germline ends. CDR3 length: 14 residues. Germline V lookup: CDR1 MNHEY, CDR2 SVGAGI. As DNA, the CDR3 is TGTGCCAGCAGTTACCAGGGGCGAGGGACTGAAGCTTTCTTT. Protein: CASSYQGRGTEAFF.

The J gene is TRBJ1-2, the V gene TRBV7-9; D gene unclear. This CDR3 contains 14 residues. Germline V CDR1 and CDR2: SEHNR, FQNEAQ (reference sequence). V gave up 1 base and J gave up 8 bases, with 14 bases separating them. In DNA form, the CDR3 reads TGTGCCAGCAGCTTAGGCGCCGGGGATAGAGGCTACACCTTC. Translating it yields CASSLGAGDRGYTF.

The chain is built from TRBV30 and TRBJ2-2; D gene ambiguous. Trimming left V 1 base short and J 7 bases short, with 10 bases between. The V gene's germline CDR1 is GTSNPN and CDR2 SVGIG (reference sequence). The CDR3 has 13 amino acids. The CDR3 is CAWSEQTDGELFF. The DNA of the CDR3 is TGTGCCTGGAGTGAGCAGACTGACGGGGAGCTGTTTTTT. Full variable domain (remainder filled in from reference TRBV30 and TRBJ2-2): SQTIHQWPATLVQPVGSPLSLECTVEGTSNPNLYWYRQAAGRGLQLLFYSVGIGQISSEVPQNLSASRPQDRQFILSSKKLLLSDSGFYLCAWSEQTDGELFFGEGSRLTVL.

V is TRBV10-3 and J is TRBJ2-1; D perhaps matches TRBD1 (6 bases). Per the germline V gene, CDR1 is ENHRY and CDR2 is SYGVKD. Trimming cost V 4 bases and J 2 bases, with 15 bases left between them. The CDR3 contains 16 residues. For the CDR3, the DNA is TGTGCCATCAGTGGGGGAACCAGGGGTACCTACAATGAGCAGTTCTTC. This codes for CAISGGTRGTYNEQFF.

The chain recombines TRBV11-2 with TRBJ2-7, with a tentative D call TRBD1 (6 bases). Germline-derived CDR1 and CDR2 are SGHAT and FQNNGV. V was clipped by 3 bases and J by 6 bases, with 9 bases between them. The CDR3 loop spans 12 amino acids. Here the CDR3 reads CASSFEQGEQYF. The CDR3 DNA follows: TGTGCCAGCAGCTTTGAACAGGGCGAGCAGTACTTC.